This T cell receptor beta chain was sequenced for a study of shared clonotypes between healthy human individuals. CD45RO-negative cells were positively selected for CCR7, leaving out terminally differentiated effector memory CD45RA+ cells. Here immunoSEQ multiplex PCR was the method, and the copy in TCRdb shows in-frame clones only, minus some. The sample yields around 2.1 million clones, about 93% seen once. As regards this clone: Within the sample, other DNA sequences also encode this same CDR3.

The TCR was taken from a man between 18 and 35 years old in good health. Some clones in this sample may be carry-over from other donors' samples. The specimen was naive CD8+ T cells from PBMCs.

CDR3 DNA: TGTGCCAGCAGCCCTCGGGGGTACGAGCAGTACTTC. This translates into CASSPRGYEQYF. The V and J genes are TRBV7-2 and TRBJ2-7; TRBD2 is a possible D gene (6 bases). Trimming took 5 bases from V and 4 from J, leaving 9 bases between them. This CDR3 comprises 12 residues. Per germline, CDR1 SGHTA and CDR2 FQGNSA.